This is a list of T cell receptor beta chains from one sample in a study of T cell responses to AZD1222 COVID-19 vaccine. Using immunoSEQ multiplex PCR, the repertoire was profiled, and TCRdb retains in-frame clones only, with some absent. The sample includes some 130,000 clones, 70% to 90% of them seen just once. Material: peripheral blood, obtained on day 0 of AZD1222 vaccination. The receptor set was obtained from an adult in good health. CDR3s include the opening cysteine and the closing phenylalanine or tryptophan. The D gene is left open where the match is weak. Clone size is stated in some rows and not others, as once, few, many or a class when expanded.

.	.	TRBV19	TRBJ1-1	11	CASSRGPEAFF	TGTGCCAGTAGTAGAGGCCCTGAAGCTTTCTTT
.	TRBD1	TRBV11-1	TRBJ1-1	16	CASSRQGRNVRTEAFF	TGTGCCAGCAGTAGACAGGGCCGGAACGTGAGAACTGAAGCTTTCTTT
.	.	TRBV19	TRBJ1-2	14	CASSIGQGYYGYTF	TGTGCCAGTAGTATAGGGCAGGGATACTATGGCTACACCTTC
.	.	TRBV15	TRBJ1-5	17	CATSRDLGQGVDQPQHF	TGTGCCACCAGCAGAGATTTGGGTCAGGGTGTCGATCAGCCCCAGCATTTT
once	.	TRBV6-5	TRBJ1-4	14	CASSPLTRNEKLFF	TGTGCCAGCAGTCCTCTAACAAGGAATGAAAAACTGTTTTTT
.	.	TRBV5-1	TRBJ1-2	15	CASSPGGNSGYGYTF	TGCGCCAGCAGTCCCGGAGGCAATTCCGGCTATGGCTACACCTTC
.	TRBD1	TRBV10-3	TRBJ2-1	14	CAISSVVGGTEQFF	TGTGCCATCTCCTCTGTGGTAGGGGGCACCGAGCAGTTCTTC
.	.	TRBV6-5	TRBJ2-7	13	CASSYQGNYEQYF	TGTGCCAGCAGTTACCAGGGGAACTACGAGCAGTACTTC
few	.	TRBV11-3	TRBJ1-2	14	CASSLMGDNYGYTF	TGTGCCAGCAGCTTAATGGGAGATAACTATGGCTACACCTTC
.	TRBD2	TRBV27	TRBJ2-5	15	CASTRAGGPGETQYF	TGTGCCAGCACTCGCGCGGGGGGGCCGGGAGAGACCCAGTACTTC
.	.	TRBV4-3	TRBJ2-3	17	CASSQDRPGTSTDTQYF	TGCGCCAGCAGCCAAGACCGACCCGGGACTAGCACAGATACGCAGTATTTT
.	TRBD1	TRBV30	TRBJ1-2	12	CAWRQGTRGYTF	TGTGCCTGGAGACAGGGGACCCGCGGCTACACCTTC
.	TRBD1	TRBV9	TRBJ1-4	15	CASSDGQGANEKLFF	TGTGCCAGCAGCGACGGACAGGGAGCTAATGAAAAACTGTTTTTT
.	.	TRBV27	TRBJ2-7	13	CASSLKDNYEQYF	TGTGCCAGCAGTCTTAAGGACAACTACGAGCAGTACTTC
once	TRBD2	TRBV6-1	TRBJ2-1	17	CASSERASGVSGGEQFF	TGTGCCAGCAGTGAACGGGCTAGCGGGGTAAGCGGTGGTGAGCAGTTCTTC
.	TRBD1	TRBV7-9	TRBJ2-1	16	CASRPGTGALYNEQFF	TGTGCCAGCAGACCCGGGACAGGGGCTCTCTACAATGAGCAGTTCTTC
.	TRBD1	TRBV4-1	TRBJ1-2	15	CASSQGSGRGHGYTF	TGCGCCAGCAGCCAAGGAAGCGGCAGGGGGCATGGCTACACCTTC
.	.	TRBV7-3	TRBJ2-5	15	CASSPKVQGRLTQYF	TGTGCCAGCAGCCCAAAGGTACAGGGCCGTTTGACCCAGTACTTC
.	.	TRBV12-5	TRBJ1-1	13	CASGLRGNTEAFF	TGTGCTAGTGGCCTCAGAGGGAACACTGAAGCTTTCTTT
.	.	TRBV10-2	TRBJ1-2	12	CASGGLSYGYTF	TGCGCCAGCGGCGGGCTGAGCTATGGCTACACCTTC
.	TRBD1	TRBV10-3	TRBJ2-5	13	CAISGQEQETQYF	TGTGCCATCAGCGGACAGGAACAAGAGACCCAGTACTTC
once	.	TRBV9	TRBJ2-5	15	CASSATPGTAGTQYF	TGTGCCAGCAGCGCCACTCCCGGGACCGCTGGGACCCAGTACTTC
.	TRBD1	TRBV29-1	TRBJ1-5	14	CSAWTGGGNQPQHF	TGCAGCGCTTGGACAGGGGGTGGCAATCAGCCCCAGCATTTT
.	.	TRBV10-3	TRBJ2-3	16	CAISEFGSPNTDTQYF	TGTGCCATCAGTGAGTTTGGCAGTCCCAACACAGATACGCAGTATTTT
.	.	TRBV7-8	TRBJ1-1	12	CASSLLGTEAFF	TGTGCCAGCAGCCTCCTGGGGACTGAAGCTTTCTTT
once	TRBD1	TRBV5-8	TRBJ1-2	15	CASSRGLRDRQGGTF	TGTGCCAGCAGCCGGGGGCTCCGGGACAGACAAGGGGGGACCTTC
.	TRBD2	TRBV4-3	TRBJ2-1	17	CASSQVLAGGPGSEQFF	TGCGCCAGCAGCCAAGTTCTAGCGGGAGGCCCAGGCAGTGAGCAGTTCTTC
.	.	TRBV6-6	TRBJ2-3	11	CASSRTDTQYF	TGTGCCAGCAGTCGAACAGATACGCAGTATTTT